This TCR beta chain was sequenced for a study of shared T cell receptors in the human thymus. The germline V gene has CDR1 MNHEY and CDR2 SMNVEV (reference sequence). There are 14 residues in the CDR3. The J segment lost 6 bases and the V segment lost 5 bases, leaving 7 bases of the junction unmatched. TCRdb's table, derived via immunoSEQ multiplex PCR, lists solely in-frame clones and lacks some. The repertoire holds under 700,000 clones, with more than 75% as singletons. These data were likewise used in another study, on human thymus T cells. That work contributes: Donation was from healthy Finnish infants who were having corrective surgery that addressed congenital heart defects. Corrective heart surgery yielded the resections from which the thymus tissue came. Both thymic and peripheral blood repertoires showed apparently biased V and J usage.

The sequenced sample was thymocytes. The sequence was obtained from a boy under three years old with a congenital heart defect. The V call is TRBV27, the J call TRBJ1-1, with TRBD1 matching 9 bases. CDR3 DNA: TGTGCCAGCAGTCCCGGGGACAGGGCCCCTGAAGCTTTCTTT. Translating it yields CASSPGDRAPEAFF.